This T cell receptor (beta chain) was sequenced in a study of CD8 T cells in Susac syndrome. Reverse transcription used about 0.45 to 1 ug RNA and random hexamers. A multiplex approach, immunoSEQ multiplex PCR, amplified TCR beta CDR3 across 54 Vbeta and 13 Jbeta. TCRdb re-derived calls from the immunoSEQ multiplex PCR reads in MiXCR, one entry per CDR3 protein. The table includes some 170,000 distinct CDR3 sequences, about 95% detected once. Sample: CD4+ T cells from PBMCs. The TCR comes from a human donor in good health.

The DNA for the CDR3 is TGTGCCAGCAGGGAGGTTAACGCTGAAGCTTTCTTT. This sequence encodes CASREVNAEAFF. The chain employs TRBV21-1 and TRBJ1-1. TRBV21-1 is marked as a pseudogene. The CDR3 is made up of 12 amino acids.